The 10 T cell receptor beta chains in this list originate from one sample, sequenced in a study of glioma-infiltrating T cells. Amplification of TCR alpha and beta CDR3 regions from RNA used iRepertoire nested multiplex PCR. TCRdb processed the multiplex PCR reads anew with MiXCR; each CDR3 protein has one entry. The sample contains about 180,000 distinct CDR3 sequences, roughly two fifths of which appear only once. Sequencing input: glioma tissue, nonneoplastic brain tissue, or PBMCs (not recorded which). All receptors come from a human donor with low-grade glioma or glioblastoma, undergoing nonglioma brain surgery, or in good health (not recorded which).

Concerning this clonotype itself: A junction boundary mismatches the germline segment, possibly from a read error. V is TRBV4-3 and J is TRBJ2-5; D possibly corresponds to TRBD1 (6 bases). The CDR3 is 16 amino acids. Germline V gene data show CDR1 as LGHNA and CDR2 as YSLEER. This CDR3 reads CASRQGVDRRQETQYF. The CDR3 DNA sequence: TGCGCCAGCAGGCAAGGTGTAGACAGGCGACAAGAGACCCAGTACTTC.

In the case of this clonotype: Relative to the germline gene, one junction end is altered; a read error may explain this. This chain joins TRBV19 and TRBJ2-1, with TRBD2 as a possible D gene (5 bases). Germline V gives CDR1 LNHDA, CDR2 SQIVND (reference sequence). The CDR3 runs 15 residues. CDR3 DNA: TGTGCCATTAGTACAGATAGCGAAACCTACAATGAGCAGTTCTTC. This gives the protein CAISTDSETYNEQFF.

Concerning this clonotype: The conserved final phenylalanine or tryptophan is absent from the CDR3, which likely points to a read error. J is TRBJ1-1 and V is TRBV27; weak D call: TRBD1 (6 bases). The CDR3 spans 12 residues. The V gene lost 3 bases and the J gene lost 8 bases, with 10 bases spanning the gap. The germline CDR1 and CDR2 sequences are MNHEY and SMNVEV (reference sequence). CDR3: CASSFLGTEAFS. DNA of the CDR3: TGTGCCAGCAGTTTTCTGGGGACAGAAGCTTTCTCT.

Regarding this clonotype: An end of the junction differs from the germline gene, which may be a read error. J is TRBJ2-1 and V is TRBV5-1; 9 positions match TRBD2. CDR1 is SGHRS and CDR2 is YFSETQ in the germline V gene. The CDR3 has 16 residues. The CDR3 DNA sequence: TGCGCCAGCAGCTCCACAACCGGGACTAGCAGTCATGAGAAGTTCTTC. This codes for CASSSTTGTSSHEKFF. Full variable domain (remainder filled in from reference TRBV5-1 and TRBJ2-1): KAGVTQTPRYLIKTRGQQVTLSCSPISGHRSVSWYQQTPGQGLQFLFEYFSETQRNKGNFPGRFSGRQFSNSRSEMNVSTLELGDSALYLCASSSTTGTSSHEKFFGPGTRLTVL.

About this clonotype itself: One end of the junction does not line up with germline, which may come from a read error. The CDR3 reads CASSTPTGLKETQHF. In DNA form, the CDR3 reads TGTGCCAGCAGCACACCCACAGGGTTGAAAGAGACCCAGCACTTC. The chain combines TRBV5-4 with TRBJ2-5; tentative D call: TRBD1 (6 bases). The CDR3 contains 15 residues. The V gene's germline CDR1 is SGHNT and CDR2 YYREEE (reference sequence).

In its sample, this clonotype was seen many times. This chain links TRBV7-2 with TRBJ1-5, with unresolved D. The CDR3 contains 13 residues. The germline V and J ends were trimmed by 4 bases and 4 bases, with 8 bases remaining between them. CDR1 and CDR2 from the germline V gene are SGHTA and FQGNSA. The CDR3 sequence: CASSSDSNQPQHF. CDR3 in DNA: TGTGCCAGCAGCTCAGATTCGAATCAGCCCCAGCATTTT. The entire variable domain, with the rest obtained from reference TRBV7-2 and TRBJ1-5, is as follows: GAGVSQSPSNKVTEKGKDVELRCDPISGHTALYWYRQSLGQGLEFLIYFQGNSAPDKSGLPSDRFSAERTGGSVSTLTIQRTQQEDSAVYLCASSSDSNQPQHFGDGTRLSIL.

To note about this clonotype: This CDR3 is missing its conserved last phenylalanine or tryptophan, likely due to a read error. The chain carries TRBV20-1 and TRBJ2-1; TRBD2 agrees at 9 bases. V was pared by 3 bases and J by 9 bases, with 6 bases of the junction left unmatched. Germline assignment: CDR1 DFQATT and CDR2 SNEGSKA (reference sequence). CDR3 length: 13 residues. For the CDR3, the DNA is TGCAGTGCTAGCGTAGCGGGAGAGGTTGAGCAGTTCCTC. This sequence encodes CSASVAGEVEQFL.

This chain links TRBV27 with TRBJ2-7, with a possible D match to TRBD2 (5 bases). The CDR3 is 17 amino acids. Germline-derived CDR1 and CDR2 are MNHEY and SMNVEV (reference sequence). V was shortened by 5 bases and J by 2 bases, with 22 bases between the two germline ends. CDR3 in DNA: TGTGCCAGCAGTGATTGGTCGATTAGAGGAGGTACCTACGAGCAGTACTTC. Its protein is CASSDWSIRGGTYEQYF.

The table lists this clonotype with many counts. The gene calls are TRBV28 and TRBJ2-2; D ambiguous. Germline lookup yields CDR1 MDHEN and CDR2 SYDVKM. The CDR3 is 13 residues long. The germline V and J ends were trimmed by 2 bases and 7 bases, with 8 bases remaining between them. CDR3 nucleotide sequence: TGTGCCAGCAGTTTAGTCCGTAACGGGGAGCTGTTTTTT. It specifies CASSLVRNGELFF.

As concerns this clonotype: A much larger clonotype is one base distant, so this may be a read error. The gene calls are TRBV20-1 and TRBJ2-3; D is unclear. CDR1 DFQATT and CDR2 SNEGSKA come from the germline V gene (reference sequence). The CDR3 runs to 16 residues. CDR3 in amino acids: CGARDPRGLSTDTQYF. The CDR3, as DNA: TGCGGTGCTAGAGATCCGAGAGGCCTTAGCACAGATACGCAGTATTTT.